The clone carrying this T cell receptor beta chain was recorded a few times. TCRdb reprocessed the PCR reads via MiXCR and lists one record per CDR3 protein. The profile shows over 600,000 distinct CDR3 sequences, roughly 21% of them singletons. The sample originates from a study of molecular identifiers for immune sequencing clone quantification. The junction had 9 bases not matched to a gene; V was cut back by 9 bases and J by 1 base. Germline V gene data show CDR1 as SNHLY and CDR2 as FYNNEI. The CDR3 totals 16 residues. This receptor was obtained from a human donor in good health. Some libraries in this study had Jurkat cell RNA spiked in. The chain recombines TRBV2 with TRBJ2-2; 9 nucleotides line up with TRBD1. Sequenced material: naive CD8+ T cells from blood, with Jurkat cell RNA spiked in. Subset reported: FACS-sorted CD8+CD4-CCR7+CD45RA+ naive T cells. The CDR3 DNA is TGTGCCAGTTTGACACAGGGGGCAGGGAACACCGGGGAGCTGTTTTTT. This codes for CASLTQGAGNTGELFF. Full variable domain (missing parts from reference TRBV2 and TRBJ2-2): EPEVTQTPSHQVTQMGQEVILRCVPISNHLYFYWYRQILGQKVEFLVSFYNNEISEKSEIFDDQFSVERPDGSNFTLKIRSTKLEDSAMYFCASLTQGAGNTGELFFGEGSRLTVL.